The rows below give T cell receptor beta chains drawn from one sample of a study of T cell changes during pregnancy in multiple sclerosis. The protocol was immunoSEQ multiplex PCR, while the TCRdb copy is restricted to in-frame clones and leaves out a portion. Of around 80,000 clones listed, 92% are singletons. Source: peripheral blood, taken before pregnancy. These receptors were obtained from a female donor with multiple sclerosis, enrolled in a pregnancy study. CDR3s include the opening cysteine and the closing phenylalanine or tryptophan. A D gene is named only where the DNA matches it firmly. Clone size is not always given. Where it is, it says once, few, many or a class for expanded clones.

d_gene: NA
v_gene: TRBV7-8
j_gene: TRBJ2-2
abundance: NA
CDR3aa: CASSLAPWERGSTGELFF
CDR3nt: TGTGCCAGCAGCTTAGCGCCCTGGGAAAGGGGGTCCACCGGGGAGCTGTTTTTT

d_gene: NA
v_gene: TRBV7-2
j_gene: TRBJ1-3
abundance: NA
CDR3aa: CASRRGGAGNTIYF
CDR3nt: TGTGCCAGTCGCAGGGGTGGAGCGGGAAACACCATATATTTT

d_gene: TRBD1
v_gene: TRBV7-7
j_gene: TRBJ2-3
abundance: NA
CDR3aa: CASSSDRVNIDTQYF
CDR3nt: TGTGCTAGCAGCTCGGACAGGGTGAATATAGATACGCAGTATTTT

d_gene: TRBD1
v_gene: TRBV11-2
j_gene: TRBJ1-6
abundance: NA
CDR3aa: CASSSLRQGRRSPLHF
CDR3nt: TGTGCCAGCAGTTCCCTTAGACAGGGACGCAGGTCACCCCTCCACTTT

d_gene: NA
v_gene: TRBV27
j_gene: TRBJ2-7
abundance: NA
CDR3aa: CASYPSSGMGGRSVQYF
CDR3nt: TGTGCCTCGTACCCTTCATCTGGGATGGGGGGGCGTTCAGTGCAGTACTTC

d_gene: NA
v_gene: TRBV7-6
j_gene: TRBJ2-7
abundance: NA
CDR3aa: CASSLVAGIAYEQYF
CDR3nt: TGTGCCAGCAGCTTAGTTGCGGGGATCGCCTACGAGCAGTACTTC

d_gene: NA
v_gene: TRBV2
j_gene: TRBJ2-3
abundance: NA
CDR3aa: CASSGSVYTQYF
CDR3nt: TGTGCCAGCAGTGGTAGTGTATATACGCAGTATTTT

d_gene: NA
v_gene: TRBV6-1
j_gene: TRBJ2-1
abundance: NA
CDR3aa: CASSDRPAYNEQFF
CDR3nt: TGTGCCAGCAGTGACAGGCCTGCCTACAATGAGCAGTTCTTC

d_gene: NA
v_gene: TRBV27
j_gene: TRBJ1-6
abundance: few
CDR3aa: CASSLLPGQLHSPLHF
CDR3nt: TGTGCCAGCAGTTTACTACCGGGACAATTACACTCACCCCTCCACTTT

d_gene: NA
v_gene: TRBV19
j_gene: TRBJ2-5
abundance: NA
CDR3aa: CASKMGGPISETQYF
CDR3nt: TGTGCCAGTAAAATGGGGGGGCCCATTTCGGAGACCCAGTACTTC

d_gene: NA
v_gene: TRBV19
j_gene: TRBJ2-7
abundance: NA
CDR3aa: CASSIDLGEGTYEQYF
CDR3nt: TGTGCCAGTAGTATAGATCTCGGGGAAGGGACCTACGAGCAGTACTTC

d_gene: TRBD2
v_gene: TRBV14
j_gene: TRBJ2-5
abundance: NA
CDR3aa: CASSHAPGLAVQETQYF
CDR3nt: TGTGCCAGCAGCCATGCACCGGGACTAGCGGTTCAAGAGACCCAGTACTTC

d_gene: NA
v_gene: TRBV5-4
j_gene: TRBJ2-1
abundance: NA
CDR3aa: CASSRTDVYNEQFF
CDR3nt: TGTGCCAGCAGCCGGACAGACGTATACAATGAGCAGTTCTTC

d_gene: NA
v_gene: TRBV7-8
j_gene: TRBJ2-1
abundance: NA
CDR3aa: CASTQGRLRLGDEQFF
CDR3nt: TGTGCCAGCACCCAAGGCAGGCTACGTTTAGGGGATGAGCAGTTCTTC

d_gene: NA
v_gene: TRBV5-5
j_gene: TRBJ1-4
abundance: NA
CDR3aa: CASSGTRGTGENEKLFF
CDR3nt: TGTGCCAGCAGCGGGACCCGGGGGACCGGGGAAAATGAAAAACTGTTTTTT

d_gene: NA
v_gene: TRBV12-5
j_gene: TRBJ2-3
abundance: NA
CDR3aa: CASGFANPGDTQYF
CDR3nt: TGTGCTAGTGGTTTCGCGAACCCGGGGGATACGCAGTATTTT

d_gene: NA
v_gene: TRBV2
j_gene: TRBJ2-2
abundance: NA
CDR3aa: CASSGDSPGQANTGELFF
CDR3nt: TGTGCCAGCAGCGGAGATAGTCCGGGACAAGCGAACACCGGGGAGCTGTTTTTT

d_gene: TRBD2
v_gene: TRBV7-3
j_gene: TRBJ2-1
abundance: NA
CDR3aa: CASSPALLTSGGNEQFF
CDR3nt: TGTGCCAGCAGCCCTGCCCTGCTGACTAGCGGGGGAAATGAGCAGTTCTTC

d_gene: NA
v_gene: TRBV7-6
j_gene: TRBJ1-1
abundance: NA
CDR3aa: CASSLGYFGGEDTEAFF
CDR3nt: TGTGCCAGCAGCTTAGGTTATTTTGGGGGCGAGGACACTGAAGCTTTCTTT

d_gene: NA
v_gene: TRBV19
j_gene: TRBJ1-2
abundance: NA
CDR3aa: CASKTSGDGYTF
CDR3nt: TGTGCCAGTAAGACGTCAGGGGATGGCTACACCTTC

d_gene: TRBD1
v_gene: TRBV9
j_gene: TRBJ2-7
abundance: NA
CDR3aa: CASSVGQSSYEQYF
CDR3nt: TGTGCCAGCAGCGTGGGACAGAGTTCCTACGAGCAGTACTTC

d_gene: NA
v_gene: TRBV27
j_gene: TRBJ1-5
abundance: NA
CDR3aa: CASSLPGQPQHF
CDR3nt: TGTGCCAGCAGTTTACCGGGTCAGCCCCAGCATTTT

d_gene: TRBD1
v_gene: TRBV15
j_gene: TRBJ1-2
abundance: NA
CDR3aa: CATSSSKGGPYGYTF
CDR3nt: TGTGCCACCAGCAGCTCGAAAGGGGGCCCTTATGGCTACACCTTC

d_gene: NA
v_gene: TRBV7-8
j_gene: TRBJ2-7
abundance: once
CDR3aa: CASSPRSTEKQYF
CDR3nt: TGTGCCAGCAGCCCACGATCCACGGAGAAGCAGTACTTC

d_gene: NA
v_gene: TRBV27
j_gene: TRBJ2-7
abundance: NA
CDR3aa: CASSVSSGVVTYEQYF
CDR3nt: TGTGCCAGCAGTGTTAGCTCAGGGGTAGTCACGTACGAGCAGTACTTC

d_gene: TRBD2
v_gene: TRBV7-8
j_gene: TRBJ2-5
abundance: NA
CDR3aa: CASSLFSGGTQETQYF
CDR3nt: TGTGCCAGCAGCCTATTTAGCGGGGGGACTCAAGAGACCCAGTACTTC

d_gene: NA
v_gene: TRBV4-1
j_gene: TRBJ2-5
abundance: NA
CDR3aa: CASSLAGSETQYF
CDR3nt: TGCGCCAGCAGCCTAGCAGGGTCAGAGACCCAGTACTTC

d_gene: NA
v_gene: TRBV5-6
j_gene: TRBJ1-1
abundance: NA
CDR3aa: CASSLFSGSSTEAFF
CDR3nt: TGTGCCAGCAGCTTGTTCTCGGGGTCGAGCACTGAAGCTTTCTTT

d_gene: NA
v_gene: TRBV19
j_gene: TRBJ2-3
abundance: NA
CDR3aa: CASSPPDSPFTDTQYF
CDR3nt: TGTGCCAGTAGTCCGCCCGACAGTCCTTTCACAGATACGCAGTATTTT

d_gene: NA
v_gene: TRBV29-1
j_gene: TRBJ1-2
abundance: few
CDR3aa: CSVPTNYGYTF
CDR3nt: TGCAGCGTACCGACCAACTACGGCTACACCTTC

d_gene: NA
v_gene: TRBV29-1
j_gene: TRBJ2-7
abundance: NA
CDR3aa: CSGAEEYEQYF
CDR3nt: TGCAGCGGAGCGGAGGAGTACGAGCAGTACTTC

d_gene: NA
v_gene: TRBV6-5
j_gene: TRBJ2-3
abundance: NA
CDR3aa: CASSYEGLLTDTQYF
CDR3nt: TGTGCCAGCAGTTACGAAGGACTGCTCACAGATACGCAGTATTTT

d_gene: TRBD2
v_gene: TRBV4-1
j_gene: TRBJ2-7
abundance: NA
CDR3aa: CASSHPSGRGGGYEQYF
CDR3nt: TGCGCCAGCAGCCATCCAAGCGGGCGCGGGGGGGGCTACGAGCAGTACTTC

d_gene: NA
v_gene: TRBV12-5
j_gene: TRBJ2-1
abundance: NA
CDR3aa: CASGLVGENNEQFF
CDR3nt: TGTGCTAGTGGTTTGGTCGGGGAGAACAATGAGCAGTTCTTC

d_gene: NA
v_gene: TRBV29-1
j_gene: TRBJ2-5
abundance: NA
CDR3aa: CSAIEGGETQYF
CDR3nt: TGCAGCGCCATCGAGGGTGGAGAGACCCAGTACTTC

d_gene: NA
v_gene: TRBV19
j_gene: TRBJ1-4
abundance: once
CDR3aa: CASSIRGSNNEKLFF
CDR3nt: TGTGCCAGTAGTATCAGGGGCAGCAATAATGAAAAACTGTTTTTT

d_gene: NA
v_gene: TRBV2
j_gene: TRBJ1-6
abundance: once
CDR3aa: CASRDSYNSPLHF
CDR3nt: TGTGCCAGCAGGGACAGCTATAATTCACCCCTCCACTTT

d_gene: TRBD1
v_gene: TRBV19
j_gene: TRBJ1-6
abundance: once
CDR3aa: CASSTGGARSPLHF
CDR3nt: TGTGCCTCGTCGACAGGGGGCGCGAGGTCACCCCTCCACTTT

d_gene: NA
v_gene: TRBV5-5
j_gene: TRBJ1-1
abundance: NA
CDR3aa: CASSLEAGWVTEAFF
CDR3nt: TGTGCCAGCAGCTTGGAGGCAGGGTGGGTCACTGAAGCTTTCTTT

d_gene: TRBD2
v_gene: TRBV28
j_gene: TRBJ2-3
abundance: NA
CDR3aa: CASSLPSGGGWTDTQYF
CDR3nt: TGTGCCAGCAGTTTGCCTAGCGGGGGGGGGTGGACAGATACGCAGTATTTT